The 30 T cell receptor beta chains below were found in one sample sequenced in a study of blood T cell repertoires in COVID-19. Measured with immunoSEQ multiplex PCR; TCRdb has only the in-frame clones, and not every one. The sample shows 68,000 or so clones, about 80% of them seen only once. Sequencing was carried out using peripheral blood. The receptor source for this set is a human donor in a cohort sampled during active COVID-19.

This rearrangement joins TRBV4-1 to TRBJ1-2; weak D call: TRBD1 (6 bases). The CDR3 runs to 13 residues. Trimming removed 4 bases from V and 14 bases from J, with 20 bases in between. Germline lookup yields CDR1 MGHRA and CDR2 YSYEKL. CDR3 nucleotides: TGCGCCAGCAGCCTACCAGGGACACCGCTTGAGACCTTC. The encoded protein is CASSLPGTPLETF.

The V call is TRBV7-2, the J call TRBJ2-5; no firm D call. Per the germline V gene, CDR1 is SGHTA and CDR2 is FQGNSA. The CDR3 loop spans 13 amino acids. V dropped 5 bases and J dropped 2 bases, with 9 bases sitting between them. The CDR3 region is CASSGARQETQYF. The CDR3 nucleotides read TGTGCCAGCAGCGGCGCGAGGCAAGAGACCCAGTACTTC. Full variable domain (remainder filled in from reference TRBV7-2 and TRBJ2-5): GAGVSQSPSNKVTEKGKDVELRCDPISGHTALYWYRQSLGQGLEFLIYFQGNSAPDKSGLPSDRFSAERTGGSVSTLTIQRTQQEDSAVYLCASSGARQETQYFGPGTRLLVL.

The CDR3: CASSVVGGEQYF. As DNA, the CDR3 is TGTGCCAGCAGCGTAGTGGGAGGCGAGCAGTACTTC. The gene calls are TRBV9 and TRBJ2-7, with D possibly being TRBD2 (6 bases). This CDR3 has 12 amino acids. V was clipped by 0 bases and J by 6 bases, with 7 bases between them. Germline V gene sequence: CDR1 SGDLS, CDR2 YYNGEE. The full variable domain, rest sourced from reference TRBV9 and TRBJ2-7, is DSGVTQTPKHLITATGQRVTLRCSPRSGDLSVYWYQQSLDQGLQFLIQYYNGEERAKGNILERFSAQQFPDLHSELNLSSLELGDSALYFCASSVVGGEQYFGPGTRLTVT.

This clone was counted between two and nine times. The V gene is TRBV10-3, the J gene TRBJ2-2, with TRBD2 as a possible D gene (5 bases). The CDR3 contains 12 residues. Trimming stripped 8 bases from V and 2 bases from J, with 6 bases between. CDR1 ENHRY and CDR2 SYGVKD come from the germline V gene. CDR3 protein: CAIRGNTGELFF. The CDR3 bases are TGTGCCATCCGGGGAAACACCGGGGAGCTGTTTTTT.

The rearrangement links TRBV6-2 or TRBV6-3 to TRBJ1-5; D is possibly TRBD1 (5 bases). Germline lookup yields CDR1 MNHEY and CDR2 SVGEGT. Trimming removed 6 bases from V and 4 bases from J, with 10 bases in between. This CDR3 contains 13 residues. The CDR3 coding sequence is TGTGCCAGCAGCCATGACAGTAATCAGCCCCAGCATTTT. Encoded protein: CASSHDSNQPQHF.

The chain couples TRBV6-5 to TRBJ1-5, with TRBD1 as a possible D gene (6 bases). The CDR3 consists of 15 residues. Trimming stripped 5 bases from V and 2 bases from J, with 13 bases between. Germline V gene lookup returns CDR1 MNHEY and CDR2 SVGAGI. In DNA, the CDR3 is TGTGCCAGCAGTCGAAACAGGGTCGGCAATCAGCCCCAGCATTTT. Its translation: CASSRNRVGNQPQHF.

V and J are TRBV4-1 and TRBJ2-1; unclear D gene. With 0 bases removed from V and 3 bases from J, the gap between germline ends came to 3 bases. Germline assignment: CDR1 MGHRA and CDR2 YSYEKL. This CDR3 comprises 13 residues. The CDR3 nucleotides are TGCGCCAGCAGCCAAGACGGCTACAATGAGCAGTTCTTC. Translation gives CASSQDGYNEQFF.

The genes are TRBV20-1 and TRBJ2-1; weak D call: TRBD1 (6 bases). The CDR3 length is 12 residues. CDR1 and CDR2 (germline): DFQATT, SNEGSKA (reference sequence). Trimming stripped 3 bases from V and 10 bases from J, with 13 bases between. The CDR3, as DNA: TGCAGTGCTAGTGTCCAGGGGCCCGAGCAGTTCTTC. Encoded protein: CSASVQGPEQFF.

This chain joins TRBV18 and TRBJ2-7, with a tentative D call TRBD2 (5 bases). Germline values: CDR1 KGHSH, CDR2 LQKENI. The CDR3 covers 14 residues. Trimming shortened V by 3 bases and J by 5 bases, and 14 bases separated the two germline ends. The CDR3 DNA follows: TGTGCCAGCTCACCCGTGACTACTTTTCACGAGCAGTACTTC. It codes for CASSPVTTFHEQYF. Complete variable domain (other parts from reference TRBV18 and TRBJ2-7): NAGVMQNPRHLVRRRGQEARLRCSPMKGHSHVYWYRQLPEEGLKFMVYLQKENIIDESGMPKERFSAEFPKEGPSILRIQQVVRGDSAAYFCASSPVTTFHEQYFGPGTRLTVT.

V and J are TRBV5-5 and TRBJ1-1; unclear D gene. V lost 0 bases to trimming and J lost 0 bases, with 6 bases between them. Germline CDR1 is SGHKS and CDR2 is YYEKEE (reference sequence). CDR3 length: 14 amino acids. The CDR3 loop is CASSLVRLNTEAFF. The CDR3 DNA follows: TGTGCCAGCAGCTTGGTCAGGTTGAACACTGAAGCTTTCTTT.

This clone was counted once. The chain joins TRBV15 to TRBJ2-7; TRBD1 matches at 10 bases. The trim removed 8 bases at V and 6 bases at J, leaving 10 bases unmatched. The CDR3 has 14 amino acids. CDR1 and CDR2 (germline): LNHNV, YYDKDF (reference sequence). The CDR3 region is CATASDRGLSEQYF. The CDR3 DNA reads TGTGCCACCGCAAGCGACAGGGGGCTTTCCGAGCAGTACTTC.

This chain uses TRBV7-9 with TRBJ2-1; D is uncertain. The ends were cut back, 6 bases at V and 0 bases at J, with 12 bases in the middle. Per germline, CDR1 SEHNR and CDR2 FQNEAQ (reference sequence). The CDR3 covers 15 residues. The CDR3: CASSLPGDSYNEQFF. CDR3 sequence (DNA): TGTGCCAGCAGTCTACCAGGTGACTCCTACAATGAGCAGTTCTTC.

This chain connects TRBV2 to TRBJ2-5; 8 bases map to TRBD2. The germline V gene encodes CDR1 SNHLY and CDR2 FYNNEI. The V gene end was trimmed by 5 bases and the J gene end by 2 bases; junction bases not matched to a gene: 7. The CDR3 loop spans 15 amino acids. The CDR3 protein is CASSYDGGAQETQYF. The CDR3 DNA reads TGTGCCAGCAGTTACGACGGGGGGGCTCAAGAGACCCAGTACTTC.

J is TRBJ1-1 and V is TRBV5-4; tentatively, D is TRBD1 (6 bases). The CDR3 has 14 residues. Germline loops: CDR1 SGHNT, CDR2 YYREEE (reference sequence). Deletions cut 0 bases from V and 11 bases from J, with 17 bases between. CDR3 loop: CASSLDGTSNEAFF. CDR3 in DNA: TGTGCCAGCAGCTTGGACGGGACATCGAATGAGGCTTTCTTT.

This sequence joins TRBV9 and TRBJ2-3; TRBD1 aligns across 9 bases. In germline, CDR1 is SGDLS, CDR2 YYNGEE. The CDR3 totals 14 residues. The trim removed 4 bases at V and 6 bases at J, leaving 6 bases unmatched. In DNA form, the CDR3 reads TGTGCCAGCAGCCCACGGACAGGGGCTGATACGCAGTATTTT. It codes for CASSPRTGADTQYF.

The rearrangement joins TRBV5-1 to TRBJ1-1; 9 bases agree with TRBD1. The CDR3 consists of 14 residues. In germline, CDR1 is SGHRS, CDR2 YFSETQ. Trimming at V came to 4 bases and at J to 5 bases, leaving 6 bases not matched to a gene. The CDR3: CASSPTGGQTEAFF. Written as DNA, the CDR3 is TGCGCCAGCAGCCCGACAGGGGGGCAGACTGAAGCTTTCTTT.

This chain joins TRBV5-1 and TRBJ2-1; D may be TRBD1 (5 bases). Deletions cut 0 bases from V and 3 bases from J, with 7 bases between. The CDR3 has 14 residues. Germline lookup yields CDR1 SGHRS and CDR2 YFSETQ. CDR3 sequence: CASSLGGSYNEQFF. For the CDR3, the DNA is TGCGCCAGCAGCTTGGGGGGCAGCTACAATGAGCAGTTCTTC.

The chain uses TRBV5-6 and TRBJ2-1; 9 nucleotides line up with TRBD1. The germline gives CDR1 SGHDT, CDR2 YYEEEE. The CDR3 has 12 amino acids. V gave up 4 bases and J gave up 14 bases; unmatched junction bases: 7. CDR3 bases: TGTGCCAGCAGCGGAACAGGGGGCTCGGAGTTCTTC. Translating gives CASSGTGGSEFF.

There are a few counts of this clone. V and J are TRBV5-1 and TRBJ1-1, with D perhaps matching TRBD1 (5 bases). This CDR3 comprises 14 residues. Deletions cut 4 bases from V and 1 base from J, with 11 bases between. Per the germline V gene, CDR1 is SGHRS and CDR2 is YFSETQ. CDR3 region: CASSSSTANTEAFF. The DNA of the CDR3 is TGCGCCAGCAGCAGCTCGACAGCGAACACTGAAGCTTTCTTT.

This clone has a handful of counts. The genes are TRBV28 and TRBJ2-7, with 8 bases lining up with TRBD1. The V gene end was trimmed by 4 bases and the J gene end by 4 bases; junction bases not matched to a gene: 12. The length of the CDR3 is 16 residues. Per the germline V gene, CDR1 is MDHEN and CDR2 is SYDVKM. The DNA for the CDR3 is TGTGCCAGCAGTTCACCTAATCGACAGGGGATTTACGAGCAGTACTTC. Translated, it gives CASSSPNRQGIYEQYF.

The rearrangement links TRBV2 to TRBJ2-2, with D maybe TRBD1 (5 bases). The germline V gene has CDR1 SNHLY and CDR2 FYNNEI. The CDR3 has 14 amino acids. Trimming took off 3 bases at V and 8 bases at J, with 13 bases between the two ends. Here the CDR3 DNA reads TGTGCCAGCAGTGACAGGGTCTTAAGTGGGGAGCTGTTTTTT. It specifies CASSDRVLSGELFF. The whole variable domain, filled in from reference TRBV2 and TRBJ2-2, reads EPEVTQTPSHQVTQMGQEVILRCVPISNHLYFYWYRQILGQKVEFLVSFYNNEISEKSEIFDDQFSVERPDGSNFTLKIRSTKLEDSAMYFCASSDRVLSGELFFGEGSRLTVL.

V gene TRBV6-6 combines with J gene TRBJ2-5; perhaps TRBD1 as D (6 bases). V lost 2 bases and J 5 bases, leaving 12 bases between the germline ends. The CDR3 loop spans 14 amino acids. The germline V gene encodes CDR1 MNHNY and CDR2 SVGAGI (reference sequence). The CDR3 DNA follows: TGTGCCAGCAGTTACAATGGACAGAGCGAGACCCAGTACTTC. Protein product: CASSYNGQSETQYF.

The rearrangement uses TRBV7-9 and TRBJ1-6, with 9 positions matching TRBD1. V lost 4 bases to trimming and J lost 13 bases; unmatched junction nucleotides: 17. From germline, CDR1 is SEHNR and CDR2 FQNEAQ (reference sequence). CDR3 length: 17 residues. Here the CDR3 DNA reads TGTGCCAGCAGCTCACATTGGACAGGGGAAGCGGACATTCCCCTCCACTTT. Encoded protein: CASSSHWTGEADIPLHF.

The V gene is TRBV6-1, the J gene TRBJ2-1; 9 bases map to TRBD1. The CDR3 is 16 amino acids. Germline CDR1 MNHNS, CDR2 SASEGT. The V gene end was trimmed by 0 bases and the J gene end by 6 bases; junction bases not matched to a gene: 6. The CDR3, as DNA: TGTGCCAGCAGTGAAGCGTTGGGACAGGGTACCAATGAGCAGTTCTTC. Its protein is CASSEALGQGTNEQFF.

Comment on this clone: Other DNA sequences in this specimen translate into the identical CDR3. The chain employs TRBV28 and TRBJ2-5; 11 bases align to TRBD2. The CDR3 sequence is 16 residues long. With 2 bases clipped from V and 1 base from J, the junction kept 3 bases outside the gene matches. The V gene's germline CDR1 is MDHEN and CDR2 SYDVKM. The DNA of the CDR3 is TGTGCCAGCAGTTTAACTAGCGGGAGAGGCCAAGAGACCCAGTACTTC. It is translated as CASSLTSGRGQETQYF.

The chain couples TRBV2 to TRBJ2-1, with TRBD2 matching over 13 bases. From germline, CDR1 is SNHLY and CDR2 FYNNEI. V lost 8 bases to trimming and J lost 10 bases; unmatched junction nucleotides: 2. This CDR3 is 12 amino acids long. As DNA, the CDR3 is TGTGCCAGCTCGGGACTAGCGGGGGAGCAGTTCTTC. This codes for CASSGLAGEQFF. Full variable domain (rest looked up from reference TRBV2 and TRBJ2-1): EPEVTQTPSHQVTQMGQEVILRCVPISNHLYFYWYRQILGQKVEFLVSFYNNEISEKSEIFDDQFSVERPDGSNFTLKIRSTKLEDSAMYFCASSGLAGEQFFGPGTRLTVL.

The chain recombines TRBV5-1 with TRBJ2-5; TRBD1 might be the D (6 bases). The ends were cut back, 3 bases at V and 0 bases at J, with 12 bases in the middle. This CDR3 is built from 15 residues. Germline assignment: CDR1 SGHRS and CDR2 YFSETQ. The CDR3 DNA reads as TGCGCCAGCAGCTGGGATCACAGGGACCAAGAGACCCAGTACTTC. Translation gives CASSWDHRDQETQYF.

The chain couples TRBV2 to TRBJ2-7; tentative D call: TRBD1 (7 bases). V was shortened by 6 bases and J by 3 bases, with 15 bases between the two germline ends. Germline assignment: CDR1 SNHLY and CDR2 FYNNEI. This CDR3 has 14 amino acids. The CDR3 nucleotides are TGTGCCAGCAGCGCGGGACAGAGTTACTACGAGCAGTACTTC. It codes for CASSAGQSYYEQYF.

CDR3 region: CASSDTGGTQYF. The CDR3 region has the DNA TGCGCCAGCAGTGATACGGGGGGCACGCAGTATTTT. The chain carries TRBV5-1 and TRBJ2-3, with D maybe TRBD2 (7 bases). Germline values: CDR1 SGHRS, CDR2 YFSETQ. V dropped 5 bases and J dropped 9 bases, with 13 bases sitting between them. This CDR3 has 12 residues.

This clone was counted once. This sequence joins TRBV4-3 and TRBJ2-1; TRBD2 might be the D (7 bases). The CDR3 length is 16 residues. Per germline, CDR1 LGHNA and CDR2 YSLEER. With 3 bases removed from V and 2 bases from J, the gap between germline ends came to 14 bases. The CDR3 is CASSQGGGLAYNEQFF. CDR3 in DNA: TGCGCCAGCAGCCAGGGGGGGGGCTTGGCCTACAATGAGCAGTTCTTC.